This is a list of T cell receptor beta chains from one sample in a study of T-cell memory formation after mild COVID-19. TCRdb redid the calling of the 5' RACE reads with MiXCR, one entry per CDR3 protein. The data show roughly 340,000 distinct CDR3 sequences, 20% to 25% seen once. Input material: PBMCs or a T cell subset sorted from them (not recorded which). The receptors shown here come from a man aged 18 to 29 who had mild COVID-19 (a few samples of this study predate the infection). Cell type and time point are not known. Each CDR3 is given with its conserved first and last residue. Each record gives: clone size, D gene, J gene, V gene, CDR3 DNA, CDR3 protein. A D gene is named only where the DNA matches it firmly. Expanded clones get a size class; other rows say once, few or many, or leave the size out.

few,NA,TRBJ1-1,TRBV6-5,TGTGCCAGCTCAAGGAGGGGAGGGAAGAGAGCTGAAGCTTTCTTT,CASSRRGGKRAEAFF
few,NA,TRBJ2-3,TRBV7-2,TGTGCCAGCAGCCCCCCCAGTCAGACTACGCAGTATTTT,CASSPPSQTTQYF
NA,TRBD1,TRBJ1-1,TRBV7-2,TGTGCCAGCAGCTACAATTCCGGGACAGTATACACTGAAGCTTTCTTT,CASSYNSGTVYTEAFF
NA,TRBD1,TRBJ2-2,TRBV19,TGTGCCAGTAGTCCGGAGAGAACAGGGGGTGGCGGGGAGCTGTTTTTT,CASSPERTGGGGELFF
few,NA,TRBJ1-3,TRBV5-5,TGTGCCAGCAGCTTCAATTCCGGGACGGCGGAGAGCATATATTTT,CASSFNSGTAESIYF
NA,NA,TRBJ1-1,TRBV6-5,TGTGCCAGCATTTCCAATTCGGACCATGAAGCTTTCTTT,CASISNSDHEAFF
NA,NA,TRBJ2-1,TRBV4-3,TGCGCCAGCAGCCAAGATAGGATGACTTCCTACAATGAGCAGTTCTTC,CASSQDRMTSYNEQFF
NA,NA,TRBJ2-1,TRBV14,TGTGCCAGCAGCCTCGGGCCCCGGGCCAGGAATGAGCAGTTCTTC,CASSLGPRARNEQFF
NA,TRBD2,TRBJ2-1,TRBV3-1,TGTGCCAGCAGCCAAGAGGGAACTAGCGGGGGGGACAATGAGCAGTTCTTC,CASSQEGTSGGDNEQFF
NA,NA,TRBJ1-6,TRBV20-1,TGCAGTGCTACCCCGGACGGGCGGAATTCACCCCTCCACTTT,CSATPDGRNSPLHF
NA,NA,TRBJ1-2,TRBV28,TGTGCCAGCAGTTTCGTGGAGGGAATAAACTATGGCTACACCTTC,CASSFVEGINYGYTF
many,NA,TRBJ2-1,TRBV12-3/TRBV12-4,TGTGCCAGCGTCCTCGGTCGGCGGGGCTACAATGAGCAGTTCTTC,CASVLGRRGYNEQFF
few,NA,TRBJ1-5,TRBV7-2,TGTGCCAGCAGCTTTGGGCCTCGTGATCAGCCCCAGCATTTT,CASSFGPRDQPQHF
NA,TRBD1,TRBJ2-2,TRBV7-9,TGTGCCAGCTCCGCAACAGGGGACGGCGGGGAGCTGTTTTTT,CASSATGDGGELFF
NA,NA,TRBJ1-6,TRBV20-1,TGCAGTGCTAGAGATCGGGGGCTTTCGGGGACCAGTAATTCACCCCTCCACTTT,CSARDRGLSGTSNSPLHF
few,NA,TRBJ2-2,TRBV7-9,TGTGCCAGCAGCTTAGACCCCCTTGGGATAGGAGCCCAGAAAAGAGGCACCGGGGAGCTGTTTTTT,CASSLDPLGIGAQKRGTGELFF
many,NA,TRBJ1-3,TRBV27,TGTGCCAGCAGTTTATCGTCCTCAGGAAACACCATATATTTT,CASSLSSSGNTIYF
few,NA,TRBJ2-6,TRBV5-1,TGCGCCAGCAGCCCCCCAAACAGGGACGGTTTCTCTGGGGCCAACGTCCTGACTTTC,CASSPPNRDGFSGANVLTF
few,NA,TRBJ2-1,TRBV7-9,TGTGCCAGCAGCTTATCATTCGGTTCGGATGAGCAGTTCTTC,CASSLSFGSDEQFF
NA,NA,TRBJ2-7,TRBV4-1,TGCGCCAGCAGCCGCACCTCGAGTGCCTCCTACGAGCAGTACTTC,CASSRTSSASYEQYF
NA,TRBD1,TRBJ1-5,TRBV7-2,TGTGCCAGCAGCTTAGCAGGGGGCTATCAGCCCCAGCATTTT,CASSLAGGYQPQHF
NA,TRBD1,TRBJ1-2,TRBV7-2,TGTGCCAGCAGTGTAGCCCGGGACAGCGGTGGCTACACCTTC,CASSVARDSGGYTF
NA,NA,TRBJ2-2,TRBV29-1,TGCAGCGTGTTACACCGAGACACCGGGGAGCTGTTTTTT,CSVLHRDTGELFF
NA,NA,TRBJ2-3,TRBV29-1,TGCAGCGTTGAAATTATGGAGGATACGCAGTATTTT,CSVEIMEDTQYF
few,NA,TRBJ1-6,TRBV5-1,TGCGCCAGCAGCTTGATGGGGAATTCACCCCTCCACTTT,CASSLMGNSPLHF
few,NA,TRBJ1-1,TRBV10-1,TGCGCCAGCAGGGACAGCATGAACACTGAAGCTTTCTTT,CASRDSMNTEAFF
few,NA,TRBJ1-1,TRBV7-2,TGTGCCAGCAGCTTCTATGCCGGGGCGAACACTGAAGCTTTCTTT,CASSFYAGANTEAFF
NA,NA,TRBJ1-3,TRBV7-8,TGTGCCAGCAGCCACGGGCCCGGGCCAGGAAACACCATATATTTT,CASSHGPGPGNTIYF
few,NA,TRBJ2-3,TRBV20-1,TGCAGTGCTGACGGCGGGAGTGGGGGGGCCTCAGATACGCAGTATTTT,CSADGGSGGASDTQYF
few,NA,TRBJ1-1,TRBV7-8,TGTGCCAGCAGCCCATCACTAGGACAGCATGAAGCTTTCTTT,CASSPSLGQHEAFF
NA,NA,TRBJ2-7,TRBV6-5,TGTGCCAGCAGCCCCGCAGGGGTGGGCGAGCAGTACTTC,CASSPAGVGEQYF
NA,TRBD1,TRBJ2-1,TRBV6-6,TGTGCCAGCAGCCCGGACAGGGGGGTTTGGGAGCAGTTCTTC,CASSPDRGVWEQFF
few,NA,TRBJ2-5,TRBV6-2/TRBV6-3,TGTGCCAGCAGTTACAACGAGGGGTCCCAGTACTTC,CASSYNEGSQYF
many,NA,TRBJ2-5,TRBV29-1,TGCAGCACCCGGCCGTGGGAGACCCAGTACTTC,CSTRPWETQYF
NA,NA,TRBJ1-1,TRBV25-1,TGTGCCAGCAGTGAAGCAAGCCGGGACCCCTCCCGGGCTTTCTTT,CASSEASRDPSRAFF
many,NA,TRBJ1-3,TRBV6-6,TGTGCCAGCAGTTCCCAAGGGAACACCATATATTTT,CASSSQGNTIYF
many,NA,TRBJ1-5,TRBV27,TGTGCCAGCAGTTTTATTGGGAATAGCAATCAGCCCCAGCATTTT,CASSFIGNSNQPQHF
NA,NA,TRBJ2-2,TRBV20-1,TGCAGTGCTAGAGATCGGGTAGCGGAGAACACCGGGGAGCTGTTTTTT,CSARDRVAENTGELFF
NA,NA,TRBJ2-1,TRBV11-1,TGTGCCAGCAGCTTAGCAATTCTAGCGCTCTACGGAGAGCAATCCAATGAGCAGTTCTTC,CASSLAILALYGEQSNEQFF
NA,NA,TRBJ2-1,TRBV20-1,TGCAGTGCTCTTAGGACGGGCTCCCATGGTAATGAGCAGTTCTTC,CSALRTGSHGNEQFF
NA,NA,TRBJ1-1,TRBV13,TGTGCCAGCAGCTTAGGTCCGGCGGGGGCGGGAGCTTTCTTT,CASSLGPAGAGAFF
few,NA,TRBJ2-7,TRBV27,TGTGCCAGCAGTCAGCTAGTGGTGGGCTACGAGCAGTACTTC,CASSQLVVGYEQYF
NA,NA,TRBJ2-2,TRBV6-5,TGTGCCAGCAGTTATTATATTACCGGGGAGCTGTTTTTT,CASSYYITGELFF
few,NA,TRBJ1-4,TRBV27,TGTGCCAGCAGTTTAGATGCGGCTAATGAAAAACTGTTTTTT,CASSLDAANEKLFF
few,TRBD2,TRBJ2-1,TRBV9,TGTGCCAGCAGCGTAACTAGCGGGGGAAGCTCCTACAATGAGCAGTTCTTC,CASSVTSGGSSYNEQFF
few,NA,TRBJ2-1,TRBV5-1,TGCGCCAGCAGCTCCGGAGGGACAGCCAGCTCCTACAATGAGCAGTTCTTC,CASSSGGTASSYNEQFF
many,NA,TRBJ2-1,TRBV13,TGTGCCAGCAGCTCCGGCTTGAGCTCCTACAATGAGCAGTTCTTC,CASSSGLSSYNEQFF
few,TRBD2,TRBJ2-3,TRBV20-1,TGCAGTGCTCCCCTACTAGCGGGGGCAGATACGCAGTATTTT,CSAPLLAGADTQYF